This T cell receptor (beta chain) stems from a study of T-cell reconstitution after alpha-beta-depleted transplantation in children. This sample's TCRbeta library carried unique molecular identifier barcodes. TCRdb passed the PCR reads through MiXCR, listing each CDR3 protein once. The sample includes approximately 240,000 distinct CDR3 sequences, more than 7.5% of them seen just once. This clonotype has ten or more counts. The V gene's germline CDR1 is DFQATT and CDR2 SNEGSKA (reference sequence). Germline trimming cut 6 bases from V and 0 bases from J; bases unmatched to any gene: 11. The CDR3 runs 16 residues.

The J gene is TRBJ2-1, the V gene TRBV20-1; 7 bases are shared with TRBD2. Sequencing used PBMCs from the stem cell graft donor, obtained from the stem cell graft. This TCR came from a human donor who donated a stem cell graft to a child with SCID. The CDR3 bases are TGCAGTGCAGCCGGCGCGAGCGGGAACTCCTACAATGAGCAGTTCTTC. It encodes CSAAGASGNSYNEQFF.